This T cell receptor (beta chain) was obtained from a study of blood T cell repertoires in COVID-19. Study processing details: Researchers report that nucleated cell counts were estimated from reference gene primer amplification. Using immunoSEQ multiplex PCR, the repertoire was profiled, and TCRdb retains in-frame clones only, with some absent. V and J calls and clone size follow that table, whereas D and trimming were derived from the DNA. The sample includes some 180,000 clones, 82% seen only once; the top ten take approximately 7.8%. It was during active infection that Seattle patients were enrolled and then longitudinally followed. Only a few counts were recorded for this clone. Per germline, CDR1 SGHNT and CDR2 YENEEA. The CDR3 totals 13 residues. V was shortened by 1 base and J by 7 bases, with 5 bases between the two germline ends.

Sequencing input: peripheral blood. This receptor was obtained from a woman aged 60-75 years with COVID-19, enrolled during active disease. The rearrangement joins TRBV11-3 to TRBJ1-6; D unclear. As DNA, the CDR3 is TGTGCCAGCAGCTTAGCACTGAATTCACCCCTCCACTTT. This gives the protein CASSLALNSPLHF.